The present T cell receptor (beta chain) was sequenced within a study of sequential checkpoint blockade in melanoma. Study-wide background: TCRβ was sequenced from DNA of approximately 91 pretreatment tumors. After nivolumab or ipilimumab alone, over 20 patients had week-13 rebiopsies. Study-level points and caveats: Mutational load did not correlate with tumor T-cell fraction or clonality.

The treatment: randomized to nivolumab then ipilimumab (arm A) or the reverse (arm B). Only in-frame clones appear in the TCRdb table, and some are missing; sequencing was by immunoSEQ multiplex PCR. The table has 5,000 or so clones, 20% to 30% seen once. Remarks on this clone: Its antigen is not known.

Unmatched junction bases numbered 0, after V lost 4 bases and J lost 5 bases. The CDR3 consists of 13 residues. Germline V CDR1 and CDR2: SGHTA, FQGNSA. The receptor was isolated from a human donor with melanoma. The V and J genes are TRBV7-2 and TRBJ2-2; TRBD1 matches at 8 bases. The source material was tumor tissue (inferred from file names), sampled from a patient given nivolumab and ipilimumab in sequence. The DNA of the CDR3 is TGTGCCAGCAGCTACAGGGGGACCGGGGAGCTGTTTTTT. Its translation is CASSYRGTGELFF.